This T cell receptor beta chain was observed in a study of T cells in women clearing cervical HPV infection. Comments on this clone: The CDR3 is cut off 3 residues early in the read; its end comes from the germline J gene.

Repertoires were generated with immunoSEQ multiplex PCR, while TCRdb's copy carries only in-frame clones and drops some. This sample's table has 23,000 or so clones. The germline CDR1 and CDR2 sequences are SGHVS and FNYEAQ. There are 15 residues in the CDR3. The V end was cut by 4 bases, the J end by 7 bases, with 16 bases between. MY09/MY11 PCR detected cervical HPV DNA; dot-blot assigned genotypes. This TCR came from a woman between 18 and 70 years old with a cervical HPV16 infection that either progressed to CIN3+ or cleared (not recorded which). The source material was blood buffy coat. This chain uses TRBV7-6 with TRBJ2-2; D may be TRBD1 or TRBD2 (5 bases each). Incomplete CDR3 DNA: TGTGCCAGCAGCTATCAGGGAGCACGGCGCGGGGAG. This codes for CASSYQGARRGE. The full CDR3 protein reads CASSYQGARRGELFF.